This T cell receptor beta chain came from a study of shared clonotypes between healthy human individuals. The CDR3 consists of 13 residues. Trimming left V 0 bases short and J 4 bases short, with 6 bases between. Germline CDR1 reads SGDLS; CDR2 reads YYNGEE. The assay was immunoSEQ multiplex PCR, and TCRdb's table has in-frame clones only and misses some. The table shows about 460,000 clones, with roughly three quarters occurring only once. The chain combines TRBV9 with TRBJ2-3, with unresolved D. The sequence was obtained from a woman in her 40s in good health. Some clones in this sample may be carry-over from other donors' samples. Sequenced material: PBMCs. This chain's CDR3 is CASSVVDSDTQYF. The CDR3 DNA sequence: TGTGCCAGCAGCGTAGTAGATTCAGATACGCAGTATTTT.